The 13 T cell receptor beta chains listed next were all sequenced from one sample in a study of blood T cell repertoires in COVID-19. Some clones are missing from TCRdb's copy, which holds only in-frame ones; the method was immunoSEQ multiplex PCR. The table records 150,000 to 200,000 clones, roughly 83% of them present only once. Sequencing was performed on PBMCs or T cells enriched from blood (not recorded which). These TCRs come from a man between 65 and 85 years old who had been exposed to COVID-19.

With regard to this clone: The same CDR3 can be traced to other DNA sequences in this sample. The V call is TRBV20-1, the J call TRBJ1-5; tentative D call: TRBD1 (5 bases). There are 13 residues in the CDR3. V lost 6 bases, J lost 3 bases, and 12 bases lay in between. Germline V CDR1 and CDR2: DFQATT, SNEGSKA (reference sequence). The CDR3 DNA sequence: TGCAGTGCGAGTCAGGGTAACAATCAGCCCCAGCATTTT. Its translation is CSASQGNNQPQHF.

This clone was seen a few times. The chain joins TRBV28 to TRBJ2-7; perhaps TRBD1 as D (6 bases). Per germline, CDR1 MDHEN and CDR2 SYDVKM. This CDR3 has 13 residues. V dropped 3 bases and J dropped 5 bases, with 11 bases sitting between them. The CDR3 coding sequence is TGTGCCAGCAGTTTGACAGGTTTCGACGAGCAGTACTTC. Translated, it gives CASSLTGFDEQYF.

This chain uses TRBV6-1 with TRBJ1-2; D perhaps matches TRBD1 (5 bases). V lost 1 base and J lost 5, with 17 bases in between. Germline loops: CDR1 MNHNS, CDR2 SASEGT. The CDR3 runs to 16 residues. The CDR3 is CASSEGRVGAGYGYTF. The CDR3 region has the DNA TGTGCCAGCAGTGAAGGTCGGGTAGGGGCGGGGTATGGCTACACCTTC.

The rearrangement joins TRBV4-3 to TRBJ1-6, with 9 nucleotides matching TRBD1. The junction had 9 bases not matched to a gene; V was cut back by 1 base and J by 8 bases. Germline V gene lookup returns CDR1 LGHNA and CDR2 YSLEER. This CDR3 comprises 17 residues. CDR3 protein: CASSQVLWTGEDSPLHF. CDR3 DNA: TGCGCCAGCAGCCAAGTATTGTGGACAGGGGAGGATTCACCCCTCCACTTT.

The chain links TRBV18 to TRBJ2-4, with D possibly being TRBD2 (6 bases). V gave up 4 bases and J gave up 14 bases, with 18 bases separating them. The CDR3 loop spans 13 amino acids. Germline CDR1 and CDR2: KGHSH and LQKENI. The CDR3 sequence is CASSQDVGTEKYF. The CDR3 DNA sequence: TGTGCCAGCTCACAGGATGTAGGGACTGAAAAGTACTTC.

The chain is built from TRBV5-4 and TRBJ2-7; 9 nucleotides line up with TRBD2. CDR1 and CDR2 from the germline V gene are SGHNT and YYREEE (reference sequence). V gave up 1 base and J gave up 5 bases; unmatched junction bases: 1. The CDR3 has 13 residues. In DNA form, the CDR3 reads TGTGCCAGCAGCTTGCCTAGCGGGAACGAGCAGTACTTC. It is translated as CASSLPSGNEQYF.

This rearrangement joins TRBV9 to TRBJ1-2, with 7 bases that match TRBD1. The junction had 7 bases not matched to a gene; V was cut back by 5 bases and J by 3 bases. CDR1 SGDLS and CDR2 YYNGEE come from the germline V gene. This CDR3 spans 14 amino acids. For the CDR3, the DNA is TGTGCCAGCAGTAGTACAGGGACAGACTATGGCTACACCTTC. Translation: CASSSTGTDYGYTF.

The chain is built from TRBV6-2 or TRBV6-3 and TRBJ1-5, with D maybe TRBD1 (5 bases). Germline lookup yields CDR1 MNHEY and CDR2 SVGEGT. There are 14 residues in the CDR3. V shed 5 bases and J shed 1 base, with 9 bases lying between them. CDR3 protein: CASSPRQSNQPQHF. CDR3 bases: TGTGCCAGCAGTCCCAGACAGAGCAATCAGCCCCAGCATTTT.

This clone showed up just once. The chain couples TRBV11-2 to TRBJ1-3; D is uncertain. Germline CDR1 is SGHAT and CDR2 is FQNNGV. The V gene lost 0 bases and the J gene lost 5 bases, with 11 bases spanning the gap. The CDR3 sequence is 15 residues long. CDR3 amino acids: CASSLDFWTRNTIYF. In DNA, the CDR3 is TGTGCCAGCAGCTTAGATTTTTGGACTCGAAACACCATATATTTT.

V is TRBV19 and J is TRBJ1-5, with 8 nucleotides matching TRBD1. Germline lookup yields CDR1 LNHDA and CDR2 SQIVND (reference sequence). V trimming: 4 bases; J trimming: 4 bases; junction bases outside the gene matches: 0. This CDR3 comprises 13 residues. CDR3 in amino acids: CASSNRGNQPQHF. In DNA form, the CDR3 reads TGTGCCAGTAGTAACAGGGGGAATCAGCCCCAGCATTTT.

This chain uses TRBV28 with TRBJ1-5; a weak D match, TRBD1 (6 bases). Germline V gives CDR1 MDHEN, CDR2 SYDVKM. CDR3 length: 15 residues. Trimming pared 1 base from V and 1 base from J, leaving 8 bases between. CDR3 nucleotides: TGTGCCAGCAGTTTATTAAGGGGGAGCAATCAGCCCCAGCATTTT. Translating it yields CASSLLRGSNQPQHF.

As regards this clone: At one end the junction does not follow the germline gene, possibly because of a read error. The rearrangement joins TRBV6-2 or TRBV6-3 to TRBJ2-1; TRBD2 matches 9 bases. Germline V gene data show CDR1 as MNHEY and CDR2 as SVGEGT. This CDR3 is 15 amino acids long. CDR3: CASSDGLARYSEQFF. The DNA of the CDR3 is TGTGCCAGCAGTGATGGACTAGCGAGGTACAGTGAGCAGTTCTTC.

This rearrangement joins TRBV7-2 to TRBJ1-2; the match to TRBD1 covers 9 bases. The CDR3 runs 16 residues. Germline values: CDR1 SGHTA, CDR2 FQGNSA. V gave up 3 bases and J gave up 6 bases; unmatched junction bases: 11. CDR3 protein: CASSFMAGTGLDGYTF. The CDR3 bases are TGTGCCAGCAGCTTTATGGCGGGGACAGGGTTGGATGGCTACACCTTC.